The present T cell receptor (beta chain) was sequenced within a study of radiotherapy plus CTLA-4 blockade in lung cancer. Broader study findings: TCR clones from tumors expanded in blood after radiotherapy plus ipilimumab.

The germline CDR1 and CDR2 sequences are SNHLY and FYNNEI. The CDR3 contains 13 residues. The V gene lost 4 bases and the J gene lost 5 bases, with 9 bases spanning the gap. Here immunoSEQ multiplex PCR was the method, and the copy in TCRdb shows in-frame clones only, minus some. The sample yields roughly 69,000 clones, around 77% seen once. For this clone: Its antigen is unidentified.

The rearrangement uses TRBV2 and TRBJ2-1; D call uncertain. The clonotype originates from a human donor with non-small cell lung cancer whose response to radiotherapy plus ipilimumab could not be evaluated. Some clones in this sample may be carry-over from other donors' samples. The sample in question was peripheral blood, obtained from a patient treated with radiotherapy plus ipilimumab. CDR3 sequence reads: CASSGQLDNEQFF. Here the CDR3 DNA reads TGTGCCAGCAGTGGTCAGTTGGACAATGAGCAGTTCTTC.